The 10 T cell receptor beta chains in this list originate from one sample, sequenced in a study of T cells in localized non-small cell lung cancer. Sequenced by immunoSEQ multiplex PCR; TCRdb stores in-frame clones only, minus some. The table has approximately 31,000 clones, about nine tenths seen once; the top ten hold less than 20%. Sequenced material: peripheral blood mononuclear cells, taken before any cancer treatment. All receptors come from a man aged 40-75 years with stage III lung adenocarcinoma.

This clone appeared a few times. V usage is TRBV4-2 and J usage is TRBJ1-1, with D possibly being TRBD1 (6 bases). This CDR3 contains 16 residues. Germline CDR1 LGHNA, CDR2 YNFKEQ. The V gene lost 4 bases and the J gene lost 4 bases, with 19 bases spanning the gap. The CDR3 coding sequence is TGTGCCAGCAGCCCAGAACAGGGATGGGGGACCACTGAAGCTTTCTTT. It specifies CASSPEQGWGTTEAFF.

This sequence joins TRBV7-9 and TRBJ1-4; no clear D gene. CDR3 length: 15 residues. CDR1 is SEHNR, CDR2 FQNEAQ, per germline (reference sequence). Trimming removed 1 base from V and 6 bases from J, with 12 bases in between. The CDR3 protein is CASSLGAAADEKLFF. Written as DNA, the CDR3 is TGTGCCAGCAGCTTAGGGGCAGCAGCTGATGAAAAACTGTTTTTT.

The chain combines TRBV6-5 with TRBJ1-2; TRBD1 is a possible D gene (5 bases). There are 12 residues in the CDR3. The germline V and J ends were trimmed by 7 bases and 7 bases, with 13 bases remaining between them. The germline CDR1 and CDR2 sequences are MNHEY and SVGAGI. CDR3 protein: CASTEGRGGYTF. In DNA form, the CDR3 reads TGTGCCAGCACCGAGGGGCGCGGTGGCTACACCTTC.

The chain combines TRBV27 with TRBJ1-1; D ambiguous. V was cut by 8 bases and J by 1 base, with 14 bases left in between. Germline V gives CDR1 MNHEY, CDR2 SMNVEV (reference sequence). The CDR3 length is 14 residues. The CDR3 bases are TGTGCCAGCCGACTGTTGGTGTGGAACACTGAAGCTTTCTTT. It translates to CASRLLVWNTEAFF.

CDR3: CASSYLGASNQPQHF. Written as DNA, the CDR3 is TGTGCCAGCAGTTACCTGGGGGCTAGCAATCAGCCCCAGCATTTT. The chain has TRBV6-5 and TRBJ1-5; maybe TRBD1 (6 bases). The CDR3 contains 15 residues. CDR1 MNHEY and CDR2 SVGAGI come from the germline V gene. Between the trimmed V and J ends, which lost 2 bases and 0 bases, there was a span of 8 bases.

In its sample, this clone was seen once. An end of the junction does not agree with germline; a read error may underlie this. This chain joins TRBV7-7 and TRBJ2-3; 7 nucleotides match TRBD1. This CDR3 has 14 residues. Per germline, CDR1 SSHAT and CDR2 FNYEAQ (reference sequence). The CDR3 DNA reads TGTGCTAGCAGCTTAGGGACAGACACAAGTACGCAGTATTTT. Amino acid sequence: CASSLGTDTSTQYF.

This chain connects TRBV5-5 to TRBJ2-1, with D maybe TRBD2 (5 bases). This CDR3 is 16 amino acids long. CDR1 and CDR2 (germline): SGHKS, YYEKEE (reference sequence). Trimming cost V 4 bases and J 2 bases, with 16 bases left between them. CDR3 nucleotide sequence: TGTGCCAGCAGCATGTTCGGGTGGGGAGCCTACAATGAGCAGTTCTTC. It specifies CASSMFGWGAYNEQFF.

A few counts support this clone. CDR3 residues: CASSLDLMGGQSYGYTF. The CDR3 DNA follows: TGTGCCAGCAGCTTAGATCTTATGGGGGGACAGTCCTATGGCTACACCTTC. J is TRBJ1-2 and V is TRBV11-2; 7 bases are shared with TRBD1. CDR3 length: 17 residues. J was trimmed by 4 bases and V by 0 bases; bases with no gene match: 11. Per germline, CDR1 SGHAT and CDR2 FQNNGV. The entire variable domain, with the rest obtained from reference TRBV11-2 and TRBJ1-2, is as follows: EAGVAQSPRYKIIEKRQSVAFWCNPISGHATLYWYQQILGQGPKLLIQFQNNGVVDDSQLPKDRFSAERLKGVDSTLKIQPAKLEDSAVYLCASSLDLMGGQSYGYTFGSGTRLTVV.

V is TRBV18 and J is TRBJ1-1; D is perhaps TRBD1 (6 bases). V lost 3 bases and J 6 bases, leaving 20 bases between the germline ends. CDR3 length equals 16 residues. The germline V gene encodes CDR1 KGHSH and CDR2 LQKENI. CDR3 in DNA: TGTGCCAGCTCACCTCTCACAGGGTACGGGGGCGCTGAAGCTTTCTTT. Protein: CASSPLTGYGGAEAFF.

The chain is built from TRBV6-1 and TRBJ1-6, with 7 bases matching TRBD1. CDR1 is MNHNS, CDR2 SASEGT, per germline. V trimming: 7 bases; J trimming: 8 bases; junction bases outside the gene matches: 11. This CDR3 spans 15 amino acids. CDR3 DNA: TGTGCCAGCACCCCGGGGGGGACAGCCCATTCACCCCTCCACTTT. Translating it yields CASTPGGTAHSPLHF.